Here is one T cell receptor beta chain with its context. Sequencing was performed with immunoSEQ multiplex PCR; in TCRdb, only in-frame clones are kept and a portion is missing. The sample carries under 300,000 clones, roughly 86% recorded once. This specimen comes from a study of blood T cell repertoires in COVID-19. Overall study: Sites across the United States, Italy and Spain contributed samples from acute and convalescent COVID-19. Nucleic acid was either cDNA or gDNA, and it came from T cells, B-cell-depleted T cells, or PBMCs.

The V segment lost 6 bases and the J segment 4 bases; nucleotides outside the gene matches: 7. CDR1 is MNHEY and CDR2 is SVGAGI in the germline V gene. The CDR3 covers 14 residues. The gene calls are TRBV6-5 and TRBJ2-7; TRBD1 matches 9 bases. Material for sequencing was peripheral blood. This clonotype was obtained from an older woman with active or convalescent COVID-19. CDR3 loop: CASRKQGAMYEQYF. CDR3 sequence (DNA): TGTGCCAGCAGGAAACAGGGGGCAATGTACGAGCAGTACTTC.